The 9 T cell receptor beta chains reported below all come from one sample, sequenced in a study of memory CD4+ T cells and cytomegalovirus serostatus. The protocol was immunoSEQ multiplex PCR, while the TCRdb copy is restricted to in-frame clones and leaves out a portion. The table includes 50,000 to 75,000 clones, around 86% detected once. The sort gate was single viable CD3+CD4+CD8-CD45RO+ cells for memory CD4+ T cells. Sequenced sample: memory CD4+ T cells from blood. These receptor sequences come from an adult in good health and CMV-seronegative.

This clone showed up just once. The V and J genes are TRBV10-3 and TRBJ2-2; possible D gene TRBD1, 6 bases. CDR3 size: 13 residues. V gave up 4 bases and J gave up 7 bases, with 10 bases separating them. In germline, CDR1 is ENHRY, CDR2 SYGVKD. CDR3 bases: TGTGCCATCAGTGCGACAGGACACGGGGAGCTGTTTTTT. Amino acid sequence: CAISATGHGELFF.

V is TRBV30 and J is TRBJ1-2; 12 nucleotides line up with TRBD1. This CDR3 has 14 residues. V was clipped by 4 bases and J by 4 bases; unmatched bases: 4. From germline, CDR1 is GTSNPN and CDR2 SVGIG (reference sequence). CDR3 DNA sequence: TGTGCCTGGAAGGGACAGGGGGCGAGCTATGGCTACACCTTC. It translates to CAWKGQGASYGYTF.

V and J are TRBV12-5 and TRBJ2-2, with TRBD2 matching 11 bases. CDR1 is LGHNT and CDR2 is FRNRAP in the germline V gene. The CDR3 extends over 17 amino acids. Trimming took 6 bases from V and 1 from J; bases not matched to a gene: 7. This chain's CDR3 is CASGRLTSGRNTGELFF. DNA of the CDR3: TGTGCTAGTGGCCGCCTCACTAGCGGGAGGAACACCGGGGAGCTGTTTTTT.

The chain has TRBV28 and TRBJ2-7; D might be TRBD1 (5 bases). Per the germline V gene, CDR1 is MDHEN and CDR2 is SYDVKM. Deletions cut 10 bases from V and 0 bases from J, with 13 bases between. This CDR3 spans 13 amino acids. In nucleotides, the CDR3 is TGTGCCACCACCGACAGATTCTCCTACGAGCAGTACTTC. Translation gives CATTDRFSYEQYF.

This chain joins TRBV6-6 and TRBJ1-6, with 9 bases that match TRBD1. Trimming removed 5 bases from V and 7 bases from J; junction bases left unmatched: 3. CDR1 and CDR2 (germline): MNHNY, SVGAGI (reference sequence). The CDR3 is made up of 14 amino acids. CDR3 sequence: CASSPGQGNSPLHF. For the CDR3, the DNA is TGTGCCAGCAGTCCCGGACAGGGGAATTCACCCCTCCACTTT.

The CDR3 sequence is CASSDGPSGPRNQPQHF. The CDR3 nucleotides read TGTGCCAGCAGTGATGGCCCCTCCGGCCCGCGGAATCAGCCCCAGCATTTT. The rearrangement links TRBV2 to TRBJ1-5; D ambiguous. Trimming left V 3 bases short and J 4 bases short, with 19 bases between. This CDR3 has 17 residues. The germline V gene encodes CDR1 SNHLY and CDR2 FYNNEI.

A word on this clone: Mismatch with germline at one junction end may stem from a read error. The sample carries other DNA sequences with the same CDR3. This chain uses TRBV7-8 with TRBJ2-5; perhaps TRBD2 as D (5 bases). The CDR3 is 15 residues long. In germline, CDR1 is SGHVS, CDR2 FQNEAQ. CDR3 amino acids: CASRPPPDYVGTQYF. The DNA for the CDR3 is TGCGCCAGCAGACCGCCCCCAGACTACGTCGGGACCCAGTACTTC. The complete variable domain, with remaining parts taken from reference TRBV7-8 and TRBJ2-5, reads GAGVSQSPRYKVAKRGQDVALRCDPISGHVSLFWYQQALGQGPEFLTYFQNEAQLDKSGLPSDRFFAERPEGSVSTLKIQRTQQEDSAVYLCASRPPPDYVGTQYFGPGTRLLVL.

The chain uses TRBV18 and TRBJ2-2; D not certain. V lost 3 bases and J 1 base, leaving 6 bases between the germline ends. The CDR3 totals 14 residues. Germline CDR1 reads KGHSH; CDR2 reads LQKENI. The CDR3 reads CASSPQLNTGELFF. In DNA form, the CDR3 reads TGTGCCAGCTCACCCCAGTTGAACACCGGGGAGCTGTTTTTT. Complete variable domain (other parts from reference TRBV18 and TRBJ2-2): NAGVMQNPRHLVRRRGQEARLRCSPMKGHSHVYWYRQLPEEGLKFMVYLQKENIIDESGMPKERFSAEFPKEGPSILRIQQVVRGDSAAYFCASSPQLNTGELFFGEGSRLTVL.

This clone was counted a single time. The chain employs TRBV5-1 and TRBJ2-1; the D gene could be TRBD1 or TRBD2 (7 bases each). Between the trimmed V and J ends, which lost 3 bases and 9 bases, there was a span of 19 bases. Germline CDR1 is SGHRS and CDR2 is YFSETQ. The CDR3 is 15 residues long. This CDR3 reads CASSSRGEGLGEQFF. Written as DNA, the CDR3 is TGCGCCAGCAGCTCCAGGGGGGAGGGCCTGGGTGAGCAGTTCTTC. Drawing the rest from reference TRBV5-1 and TRBJ2-1, the complete variable domain is KAGVTQTPRYLIKTRGQQVTLSCSPISGHRSVSWYQQTPGQGLQFLFEYFSETQRNKGNFPGRFSGRQFSNSRSEMNVSTLELGDSALYLCASSSRGEGLGEQFFGPGTRLTVL.